Listed below are T cell receptor beta chains from one sample, sequenced in a study of regulatory T cells in long-lasting Graves disease. TCRdb used MiXCR to reprocess the multiplex PCR reads, holding one entry per CDR3 protein. The profile shows 550,000 to 700,000 distinct CDR3 sequences, about 16% of them singletons. These same data were also listed under a study on T cells in Graves' hyperthyroidism and ophthalmopathy.

This sample comprised peripheral blood mononuclear cells (PBMCs), obtained at new diagnosis, from a patient treated with antithyroid drugs. Source of these receptors: a man younger than 35 with Graves disease. CDR3s leave out the opening cysteine and the closing phenylalanine or tryptophan.

TRBV7-6 | ASSLMLPGGSSYNEQF
TRBV3-1 | ASSQQTSGFPYEQY
TRBV12-3/TRBV12-4 | ASSLGITFFYEQY
TRBV3-1 | ASSQVVQGPYEQY
TRBV3-1 | ASSKLEHEQF
TRBV18 | ASSPPVGDLRDTQY
TRBV12-3/TRBV12-4 | ASSLGNPYGYT
TRBV14 | ASSQVEKDGAYEQY
TRBV27 | ASSPSDPITDTQY
TRBV7-9 | ASSLDSGGNGETQY
TRBV20-1 | SARDGRQGAVGYT
TRBV2 | ASSGGQGVYEKLF
TRBV7-9 | ASSYAASGNTIY
TRBV3-1 | ASSQARGGEQY
TRBV6-4 | ASSEGSGSGANVLT
TRBV2 | ASTGLGGEKLF
TRBV30 | AWTGTGPHEQY
TRBV4-1 | ASSQIPTGSTGELF
TRBV10-1 | ASSEENSGRAREQY
TRBV7-3 | ASTPGGSTYNEQF
TRBV20-1 | SARDRGRGRREQY
TRBV9 | ASSVDSSGNSPLH
TRBV7-9 | ASSRGVSAGPPKETQY
TRBV6-2/TRBV6-3 | ASSQRGGGGTEAF
TRBV20-1 | SASYGQKNTEAF
TRBV27 | ASSGTSGTEQY
TRBV6-2/TRBV6-3 | ATGQAFYNEQF
TRBV4-1 | ASSQVVDGELF
TRBV12-3/TRBV12-4 | ASSPLGGRQY
TRBV5-1 | ASSLGTSLEDTQY
TRBV7-6 | ASSLGHHTDTQY
TRBV9 | ASSVDTGGVFYEQY
TRBV12-5 | ASGDLAGANEQF
TRBV9 | ASSPRRGGGELF
TRBV6-2/TRBV6-3 | ATLPARNTGELF
TRBV5-5 | ASSLELARSYNEQF
TRBV9 | ARDLKGLAVYNEQF
TRBV27 | ASSFSLAGDYEQY
TRBV6-1 | ASSETGVGELF
TRBV29-1 | SVVNRDSYEQY
TRBV30 | AWSVSGVHSGNTIY
TRBV28 | ASSFTSGRASPDH
TRBV30 | AWALDSSYEQY
TRBV5-1 | ASSLVPLGGSGNTIY
TRBV13 | ASSLGRDGDNEQF
TRBV7-6 | ASSLVGQGTGNTIY
TRBV2 | ASSEVGDYILNTEAF
TRBV5-1 | ASSLTAGGGPNEQY
TRBV20-1 | SATPSGRNTGELF
TRBV15 | ATSRDLKGGYEQY
TRBV10-3 | AISDRESETQY
TRBV16 | ASTRRNTEAF
TRBV27 | ASMGQGAIPSYNEQF